The clone carrying this T cell receptor beta chain ranks as medium-sized (0.01 to 0.1%) in terms of frequency. Its antigen is not known. This sample is drawn from a study of T cell clusters in autoimmune cytopenias. The study's findings and limits: The cluster-lack signature was not seen for secondary cytopenia versus chronic lymphocytic leukemia. Clustering suggested that physiological T cell clusters were missing in primary autoimmune cytopenia patients. TRB repertoire shifts in secondary cytopenia and chronic lymphocytic leukemia mostly reflected lymphoma, not autoimmunity. Compared with active autoimmune hepatitis patients, healthy donors showed almost three-fold more exclusive TRB clusters.

TRB was amplified by touch-down multiplex PCR, primer pools A and B combined. From its re-call of the multiplex PCR reads, TCRdb lists each CDR3 protein once, without DNA. The specimen's table records approximately 8,000 distinct CDR3 sequences. The CDR3 has 12 amino acids. CDR1 SQVTM and CDR2 ANQGSEA come from the germline V gene. TRB was amplified from about 250 ng of peripheral blood genomic DNA per sample. This sequence originates from a human donor with an autoimmune cytopenia or autoimmune hepatitis (not recorded which). The chain couples TRBV29-1 to TRBJ1-1. What was sequenced was peripheral blood. The chain's CDR3 is CSVDMGNTEAFF.